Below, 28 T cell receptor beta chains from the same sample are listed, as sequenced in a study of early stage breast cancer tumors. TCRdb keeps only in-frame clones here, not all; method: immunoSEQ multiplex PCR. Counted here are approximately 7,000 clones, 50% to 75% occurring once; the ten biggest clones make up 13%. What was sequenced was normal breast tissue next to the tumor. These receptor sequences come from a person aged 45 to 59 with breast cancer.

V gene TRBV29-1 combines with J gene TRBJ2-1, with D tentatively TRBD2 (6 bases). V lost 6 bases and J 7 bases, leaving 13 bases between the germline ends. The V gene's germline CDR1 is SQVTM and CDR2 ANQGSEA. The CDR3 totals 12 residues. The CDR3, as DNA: TGCAGCGTCCCGATTGGGGGGAATGAGCAGTTCTTC. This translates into CSVPIGGNEQFF.

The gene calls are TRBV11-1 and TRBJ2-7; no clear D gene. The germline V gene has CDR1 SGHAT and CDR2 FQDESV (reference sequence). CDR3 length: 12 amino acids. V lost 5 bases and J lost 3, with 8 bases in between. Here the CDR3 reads CASSPRSYEQYF. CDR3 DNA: TGTGCCAGCAGCCCAAGGAGCTACGAGCAGTACTTC.

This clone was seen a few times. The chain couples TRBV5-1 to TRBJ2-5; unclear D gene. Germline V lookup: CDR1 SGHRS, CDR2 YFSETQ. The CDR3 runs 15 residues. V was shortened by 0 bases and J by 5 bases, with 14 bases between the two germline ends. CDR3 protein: CASSLARSSRETQYF. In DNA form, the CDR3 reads TGCGCCAGCAGCTTGGCTCGGTCCTCTCGGGAGACCCAGTACTTC. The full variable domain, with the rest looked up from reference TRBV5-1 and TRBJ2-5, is KAGVTQTPRYLIKTRGQQVTLSCSPISGHRSVSWYQQTPGQGLQFLFEYFSETQRNKGNFPGRFSGRQFSNSRSEMNVSTLELGDSALYLCASSLARSSRETQYFGPGTRLLVL.

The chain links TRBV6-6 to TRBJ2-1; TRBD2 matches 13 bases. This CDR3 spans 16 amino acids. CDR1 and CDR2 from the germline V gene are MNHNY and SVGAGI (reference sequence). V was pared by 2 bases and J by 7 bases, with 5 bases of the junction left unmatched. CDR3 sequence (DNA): TGTGCCAGCAGTTACACTAGCGGGAGGGCCGGGAATGAGCAGTTCTTC. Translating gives CASSYTSGRAGNEQFF.

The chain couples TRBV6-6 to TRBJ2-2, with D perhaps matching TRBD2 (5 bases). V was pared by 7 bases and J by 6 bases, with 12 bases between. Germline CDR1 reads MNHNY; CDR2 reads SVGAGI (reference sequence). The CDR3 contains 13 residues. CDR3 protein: CASTEGFPGELFF. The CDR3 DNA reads TGTGCCAGCACCGAGGGATTCCCCGGGGAGCTGTTTTTT.

CDR3 nucleotide sequence: TGCGCCAGCAGCGGGCAGCTGAACACTGAAGCTTTCTTT. It encodes CASSGQLNTEAFF. The chain carries TRBV5-1 and TRBJ1-1; no clear D gene. Germline-derived CDR1 and CDR2 are SGHRS and YFSETQ. This CDR3 has 13 residues. Trimming left V 4 bases short and J 0 bases short, with 7 bases between. The full variable domain, its missing parts supplied by reference TRBV5-1 and TRBJ1-1, is KAGVTQTPRYLIKTRGQQVTLSCSPISGHRSVSWYQQTPGQGLQFLFEYFSETQRNKGNFPGRFSGRQFSNSRSEMNVSTLELGDSALYLCASSGQLNTEAFFGQGTRLTVV.

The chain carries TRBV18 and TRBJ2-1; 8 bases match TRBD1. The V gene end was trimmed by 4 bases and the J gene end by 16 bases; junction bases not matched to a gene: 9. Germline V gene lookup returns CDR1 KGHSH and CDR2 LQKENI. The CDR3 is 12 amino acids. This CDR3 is CASSLAGTGLFF. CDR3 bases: TGTGCCAGCTCACTCGCCGGGACAGGATTATTCTTC.

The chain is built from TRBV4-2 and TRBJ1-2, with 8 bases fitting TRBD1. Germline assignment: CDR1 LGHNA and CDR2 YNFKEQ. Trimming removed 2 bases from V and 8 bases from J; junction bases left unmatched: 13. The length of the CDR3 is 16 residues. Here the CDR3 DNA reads TGTGCCAGCAGCCAATTAGGTCCCCAGGGGGCAGAAGGCTACACCTTC. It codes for CASSQLGPQGAEGYTF.

The CDR3 spells CASSLGISGSQETQYF. The CDR3 nucleotides read TGTGCCAGCAGCTTAGGTATTAGCGGGAGTCAAGAGACCCAGTACTTC. The V call is TRBV11-2, the J call TRBJ2-5; 9 positions match TRBD2. The CDR3 totals 16 residues. Losses at the gene ends were 1 base for V and 2 bases for J; bases not matched to a gene: 5. Per the germline V gene, CDR1 is SGHAT and CDR2 is FQNNGV.

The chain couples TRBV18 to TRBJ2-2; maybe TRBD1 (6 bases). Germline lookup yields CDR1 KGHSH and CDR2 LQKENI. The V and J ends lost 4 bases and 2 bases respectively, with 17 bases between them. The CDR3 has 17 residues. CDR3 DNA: TGTGCCAGCTCACTATTACAGGGCCCCGACAACACCGGGGAGCTGTTTTTT. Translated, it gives CASSLLQGPDNTGELFF.

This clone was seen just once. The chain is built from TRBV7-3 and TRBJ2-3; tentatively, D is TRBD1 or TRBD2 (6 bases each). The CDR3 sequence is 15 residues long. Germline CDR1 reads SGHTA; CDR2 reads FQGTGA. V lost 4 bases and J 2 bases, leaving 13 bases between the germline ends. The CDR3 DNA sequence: TGTGCCAGCAGCTCCACAGGGACTCTCACAGATACGCAGTATTTT. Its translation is CASSSTGTLTDTQYF. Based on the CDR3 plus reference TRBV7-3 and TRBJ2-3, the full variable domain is GAGVSQTPSNKVTEKGKYVELRCDPISGHTALYWYRQSLGQGPEFLIYFQGTGAADDSGLPNDRFFAVRPEGSVSTLKIQRTERGDSAVYLCASSSTGTLTDTQYFGPGTRLTVL.

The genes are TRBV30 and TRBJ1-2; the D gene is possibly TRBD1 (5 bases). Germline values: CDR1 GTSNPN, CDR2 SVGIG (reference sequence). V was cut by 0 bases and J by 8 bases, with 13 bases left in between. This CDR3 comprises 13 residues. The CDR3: CAWSVGGGRGYTF. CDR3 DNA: TGTGCCTGGAGTGTAGGCGGGGGACGGGGCTACACCTTC. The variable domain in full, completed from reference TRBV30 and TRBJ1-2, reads SQTIHQWPATLVQPVGSPLSLECTVEGTSNPNLYWYRQAAGRGLQLLFYSVGIGQISSEVPQNLSASRPQDRQFILSSKKLLLSDSGFYLCAWSVGGGRGYTFGSGTRLTVV.

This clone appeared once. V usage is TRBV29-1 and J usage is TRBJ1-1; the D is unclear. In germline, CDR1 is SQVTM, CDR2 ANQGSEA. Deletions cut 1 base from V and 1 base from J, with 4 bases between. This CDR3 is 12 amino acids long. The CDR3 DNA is TGCAGCGTTGAAGTCGGGAACACTGAAGCTTTCTTT. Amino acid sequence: CSVEVGNTEAFF.

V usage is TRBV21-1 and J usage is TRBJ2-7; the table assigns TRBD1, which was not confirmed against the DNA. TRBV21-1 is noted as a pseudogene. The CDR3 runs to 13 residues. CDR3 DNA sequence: TGTGCCAGCCTGGCAGGGGGCACCTACGAGCAGTACTTC. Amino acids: CASLAGGTYEQYF.

The CDR3 DNA follows: TGTGCCAGCAGCTTCCAGAGGACGGGGAGATATGGCTACACCTTC. Translation gives CASSFQRTGRYGYTF. V usage is TRBV11-2 and J usage is TRBJ1-2, with D unresolved. CDR1 SGHAT and CDR2 FQNNGV come from the germline V gene. The V end was cut by 3 bases, the J end by 5 bases, with 16 bases between. This CDR3 region has 15 residues. Supplemented by reference TRBV11-2 and TRBJ1-2, the full variable domain reads EAGVAQSPRYKIIEKRQSVAFWCNPISGHATLYWYQQILGQGPKLLIQFQNNGVVDDSQLPKDRFSAERLKGVDSTLKIQPAKLEDSAVYLCASSFQRTGRYGYTFGSGTRLTVV.

The CDR3 spells CASSQDTSWGNTGELFF. As DNA, the CDR3 is TGCGCCAGCAGCCAAGATACTAGCTGGGGTAACACCGGGGAGCTGTTTTTT. The chain recombines TRBV4-1 with TRBJ2-2, with D possibly being TRBD2 (6 bases). This CDR3 spans 17 amino acids. V gave up 0 bases and J gave up 2 bases, with 13 bases separating them. CDR1 and CDR2 from the germline V gene are MGHRA and YSYEKL.

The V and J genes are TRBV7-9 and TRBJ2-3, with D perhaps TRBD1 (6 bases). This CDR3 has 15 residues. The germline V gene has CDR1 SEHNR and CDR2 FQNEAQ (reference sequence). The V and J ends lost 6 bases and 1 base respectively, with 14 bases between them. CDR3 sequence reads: CASREQGLGTDTQYF. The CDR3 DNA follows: TGTGCCAGCAGAGAACAGGGTTTGGGCACAGATACGCAGTATTTT.

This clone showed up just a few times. CDR3 nucleotide sequence: TGCGCCAGCAGAGGGACAGTGTCCACACAAGAGACCCAGTACTTC. Amino acids: CASRGTVSTQETQYF. J is TRBJ2-5 and V is TRBV5-1, with 7 bases identical to TRBD1. The J segment lost 2 bases and the V segment lost 5 bases, leaving 9 bases of the junction unmatched. This CDR3 contains 15 residues. Germline-derived CDR1 and CDR2 are SGHRS and YFSETQ.

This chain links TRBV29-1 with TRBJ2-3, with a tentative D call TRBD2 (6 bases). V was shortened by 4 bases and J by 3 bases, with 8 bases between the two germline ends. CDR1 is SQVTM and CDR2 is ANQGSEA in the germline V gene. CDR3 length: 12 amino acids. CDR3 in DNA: TGCAGCGTTGTGGAGGGGACAGATACGCAGTATTTT. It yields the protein CSVVEGTDTQYF.

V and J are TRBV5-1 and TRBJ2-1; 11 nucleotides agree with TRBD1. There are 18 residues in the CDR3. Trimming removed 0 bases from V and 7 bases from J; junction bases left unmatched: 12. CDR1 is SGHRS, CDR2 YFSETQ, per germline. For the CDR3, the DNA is TGCGCCAGCAGCTTGGGGGACAGGGGGTTGGGGGCAAGGAATGAGCAGTTCTTC. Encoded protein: CASSLGDRGLGARNEQFF.

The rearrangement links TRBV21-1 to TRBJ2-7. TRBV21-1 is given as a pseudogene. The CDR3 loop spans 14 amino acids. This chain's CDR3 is CASSTYTDSYEQYF. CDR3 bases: TGTGCCAGCAGCACCTACACGGATTCCTACGAGCAGTACTTC.

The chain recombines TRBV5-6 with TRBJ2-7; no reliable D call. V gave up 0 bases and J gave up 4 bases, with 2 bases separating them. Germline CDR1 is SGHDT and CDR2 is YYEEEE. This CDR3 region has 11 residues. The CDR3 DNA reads TGTGCCAGCAGCTTGGGGTACGAGCAGTACTTC. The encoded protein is CASSLGYEQYF.

DNA of the CDR3: TGTGCCAGCAGTGAACTCCGGGAACCCACCTACGAGCAGTACTTC. Protein sequence: CASSELREPTYEQYF. The chain links TRBV2 to TRBJ2-7; D is perhaps TRBD2 (5 bases). Trimming took off 2 bases at V and 2 bases at J, with 13 bases between the two ends. This CDR3 has 15 residues. Germline-derived CDR1 and CDR2 are SNHLY and FYNNEI.

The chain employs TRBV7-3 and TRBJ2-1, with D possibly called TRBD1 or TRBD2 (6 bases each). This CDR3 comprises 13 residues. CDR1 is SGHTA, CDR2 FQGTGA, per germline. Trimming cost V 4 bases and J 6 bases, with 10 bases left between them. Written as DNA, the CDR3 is TGTGCCAGCAGCTGGGGGGCCCCCAATGAGCAGTTCTTC. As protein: CASSWGAPNEQFF.

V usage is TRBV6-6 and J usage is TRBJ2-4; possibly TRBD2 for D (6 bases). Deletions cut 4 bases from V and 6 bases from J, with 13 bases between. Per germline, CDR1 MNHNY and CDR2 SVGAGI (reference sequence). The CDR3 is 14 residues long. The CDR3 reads CASSSDVGGNIQYF. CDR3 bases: TGTGCCAGCAGTTCGGACGTGGGAGGAAACATTCAGTACTTC.

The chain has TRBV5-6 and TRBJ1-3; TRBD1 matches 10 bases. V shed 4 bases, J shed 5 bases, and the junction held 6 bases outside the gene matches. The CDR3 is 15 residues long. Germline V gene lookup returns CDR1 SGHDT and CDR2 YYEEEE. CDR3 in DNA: TGTGCCAGCAGCGCCAGACAGGGGGCGAGAAACACCATATATTTT. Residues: CASSARQGARNTIYF.

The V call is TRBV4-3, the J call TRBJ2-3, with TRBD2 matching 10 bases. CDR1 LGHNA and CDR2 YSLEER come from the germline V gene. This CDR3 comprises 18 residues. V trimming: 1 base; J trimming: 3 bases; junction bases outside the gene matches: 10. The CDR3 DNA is TGCGCCAGCAGCCAAGCTTCGTCACTAGCGGGATCTACAGATACGCAGTATTTT. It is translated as CASSQASSLAGSTDTQYF.

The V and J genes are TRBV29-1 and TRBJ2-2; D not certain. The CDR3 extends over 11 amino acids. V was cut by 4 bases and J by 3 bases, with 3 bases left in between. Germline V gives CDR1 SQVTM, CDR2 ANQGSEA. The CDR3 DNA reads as TGCAGCGTTGCTGACACCGGGGAGCTGTTTTTT. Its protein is CSVADTGELFF.